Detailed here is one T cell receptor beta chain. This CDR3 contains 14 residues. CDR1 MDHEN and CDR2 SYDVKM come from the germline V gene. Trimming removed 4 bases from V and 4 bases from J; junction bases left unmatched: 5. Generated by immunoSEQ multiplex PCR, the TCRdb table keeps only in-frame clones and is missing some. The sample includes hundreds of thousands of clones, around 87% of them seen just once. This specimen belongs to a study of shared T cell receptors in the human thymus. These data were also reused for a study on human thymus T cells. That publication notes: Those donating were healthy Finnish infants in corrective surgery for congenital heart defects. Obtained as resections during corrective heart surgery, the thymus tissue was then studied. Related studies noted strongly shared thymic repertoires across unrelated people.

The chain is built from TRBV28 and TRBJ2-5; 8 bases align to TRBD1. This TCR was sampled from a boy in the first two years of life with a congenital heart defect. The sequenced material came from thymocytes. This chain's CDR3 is CASSWDRTLETQYF. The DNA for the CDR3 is TGTGCCAGCAGTTGGGACAGGACCTTAGAGACCCAGTACTTC.